The 6 T cell receptor beta chains below were found in one sample sequenced in a study of beta chain features in type 1 diabetes. The sequenced template was cDNA made from the entire isolated RNA. Produced via immunoSEQ multiplex PCR; TCRdb's table is partial and in-frame only. The table has hundreds of thousands of clones, around a sixth seen once. The sample comprised naive CD4+ T cells from blood. The source is a man aged 18-30 years in good health.

The chain uses TRBV27 and TRBJ2-7; 7 positions agree with TRBD1. The germline V gene encodes CDR1 MNHEY and CDR2 SMNVEV (reference sequence). The CDR3 extends over 15 amino acids. The junction had 10 bases not matched to a gene; V was cut back by 4 bases and J by 4 bases. The CDR3 spells CASSSLLRGIYEQYF. DNA of the CDR3: TGTGCCAGCAGTTCATTACTCAGGGGGATATACGAGCAGTACTTC.

This clone was picked up a small number of times. The rearrangement links TRBV6-4 to TRBJ2-3, with D tentatively TRBD1 or TRBD2 (5 bases each). Trimming left V 5 bases short and J 0 bases short, with 12 bases between. Germline assignment: CDR1 MRHNA and CDR2 SNTAGT. There are 15 residues in the CDR3. This chain's CDR3 is CASSLGTASTDTQYF. CDR3 bases: TGTGCCAGCAGTCTGGGGACGGCAAGCACAGATACGCAGTATTTT.

This clone was recorded a few times. The V gene is TRBV28, the J gene TRBJ1-4; TRBD1 matches at 9 bases. CDR1 and CDR2 (germline): MDHEN, SYDVKM. The junction had 3 bases not matched to a gene; V was cut back by 3 bases and J by 7 bases. CDR3 length: 14 amino acids. The CDR3 region is CASSFGQGFEKLFF. CDR3 bases: TGTGCCAGCAGTTTCGGACAGGGGTTTGAAAAACTGTTTTTT.

The chain links TRBV28 to TRBJ2-3; possibly TRBD1 for D (5 bases). The germline V and J ends were trimmed by 5 bases and 2 bases, with 20 bases remaining between them. Germline V gene lookup returns CDR1 MDHEN and CDR2 SYDVKM. CDR3 length: 17 residues. This CDR3 reads CASSTPRPRTNTDTQYF. DNA of the CDR3: TGTGCCAGCAGTACCCCCCGTCCTCGGACAAACACAGATACGCAGTATTTT.

This clone was seen a few times. The same CDR3 also results from other DNA sequences found in this sample. The CDR3 spells CASSAPGQGSGANVLTF. The CDR3 nucleotides read TGTGCCAGCAGTGCCCCGGGACAGGGATCTGGGGCCAACGTCCTGACTTTC. The chain couples TRBV25-1 to TRBJ2-6; TRBD1 agrees at 9 bases. Per the germline V gene, CDR1 is MGHDK and CDR2 is SYGVNS. Germline trimming cut 4 bases from V and 1 base from J; bases unmatched to any gene: 5. There are 17 residues in the CDR3.

This clone occurred a few times. This chain links TRBV5-6 with TRBJ1-1; D remains unclear. The CDR3 consists of 14 residues. V was pared by 1 base and J by 1 base, with 8 bases between. The germline CDR1 and CDR2 sequences are SGHDT and YYEEEE. The CDR3 nucleotides read TGTGCCAGCAGCTTGTTGGGCAGGAACACTGAAGCTTTCTTT. Its translation is CASSLLGRNTEAFF.